Following are 30 T cell receptor beta chains from one sample sequenced in a study of blood T cells in healthy people across ages. Alongside a J-beta primer mix, a sample-barcoded 5' primer served in a second PCR lasting about 7 to 11 cycles. One entry per CDR3 protein, called by TCRdb with MiXCR from the 5' RACE reads. The repertoire holds some 1.5 million distinct CDR3 sequences, with about 42% as singletons. The material sequenced was blood. The receptor source for this set is a young woman in good health.

The rearrangement uses TRBV20-1 and TRBJ2-2, with D perhaps matching TRBD2 (5 bases). CDR3 length: 13 residues. Deletions cut 3 bases from V and 6 bases from J, with 11 bases between. Germline values: CDR1 DFQATT, CDR2 SNEGSKA (reference sequence). CDR3 region: CSARVASPGELFF. The CDR3, as DNA: TGCAGTGCTAGGGTAGCGAGCCCCGGGGAGCTGTTTTTT.

This clonotype was detected only a few times. CDR3 sequence reads: CASTGRSSYNEQFF. The CDR3 DNA follows: TGTGCCAGCACCGGGCGGAGCTCCTACAATGAGCAGTTCTTC. The V call is TRBV7-9, the J call TRBJ2-1; D call uncertain. With 7 bases removed from V and 0 bases from J, the gap between germline ends came to 10 bases. This CDR3 has 14 amino acids. The germline V gene encodes CDR1 SEHNR and CDR2 FQNEAQ (reference sequence).

In its sample, this clonotype was seen a few times. The chain recombines TRBV12-3 or TRBV12-4 with TRBJ2-1, with TRBD2 matching over 11 bases. This CDR3 is built from 15 residues. Trimming removed 7 bases from V and 3 bases from J; junction bases left unmatched: 5. The CDR3 DNA reads TGTGCCAGCACCGTGGGACTAGCGGTCTACAATGAGCAGTTCTTC. Translated: CASTVGLAVYNEQFF.

The chain couples TRBV28 to TRBJ2-1; TRBD2 aligns across 9 bases. The trim removed 5 bases at V and 4 bases at J, leaving 15 bases unmatched. Germline V gene data show CDR1 as MDHEN and CDR2 as SYDVKM. The CDR3 is 18 residues long. DNA for the CDR3: TGTGCCAGCAGTACCCTTGCGGGAGGGCCCCGAGGGTACAATGAGCAGTTCTTC. Residues: CASSTLAGGPRGYNEQFF.

The chain joins TRBV29-1 to TRBJ2-5; D is ambiguous. V was cut by 3 bases and J by 1 base, with 9 bases left in between. Germline CDR1 SQVTM, CDR2 ANQGSEA. The CDR3 has 13 residues. This chain's CDR3 is CSVDGDVQETQYF. CDR3 DNA: TGCAGCGTTGATGGGGATGTCCAAGAGACCCAGTACTTC.

This sequence joins TRBV4-3 and TRBJ2-1; TRBD2 is a possible D gene (5 bases). The V end lost 0 bases, the J end lost 4 bases, and 16 bases lay between the germline ends. CDR1 and CDR2 (germline): LGHNA, YSLEER. CDR3 length equals 17 residues. CDR3 loop: CASSQERGLLTYNEQFF. As DNA, the CDR3 is TGCGCCAGCAGCCAAGAACGCGGGCTCCTTACATACAATGAGCAGTTCTTC.

This chain links TRBV12-3 or TRBV12-4 with TRBJ1-5; 7 bases are a match to TRBD1. J was trimmed by 4 bases and V by 1 base; bases with no gene match: 7. CDR3 length: 16 amino acids. The CDR3 DNA reads TGTGCCAGCAGTTTAGGGCAGGGGGGTTTTAATCAGCCCCAGCATTTT. Amino acids: CASSLGQGGFNQPQHF.

This clonotype has more than one count but fewer than ten. CDR3 DNA sequence: TGTGCCAGCAGCTTAGCAGGCGGGGCAATCACAGATACGCAGTATTTT. Protein: CASSLAGGAITDTQYF. The chain employs TRBV7-2 and TRBJ2-3; D is possibly TRBD2 (6 bases). Trimming removed 0 bases at V and 2 bases at J, with 12 bases between. CDR1 SGHTA and CDR2 FQGNSA come from the germline V gene. CDR3 length equals 16 residues. Using reference TRBV7-2 and TRBJ2-3 for the parts outside the CDR3, the full variable domain is GAGVSQSPSNKVTEKGKDVELRCDPISGHTALYWYRQSLGQGLEFLIYFQGNSAPDKSGLPSDRFSAERTGGSVSTLTIQRTQQEDSAVYLCASSLAGGAITDTQYFGPGTRLTVL.

This clonotype has a handful of counts. This chain uses TRBV7-2 with TRBJ2-1; D might be TRBD2 (6 bases). CDR3 size: 14 residues. V lost 1 base to trimming and J lost 10 bases, with 14 bases between them. Germline lookup yields CDR1 SGHTA and CDR2 FQGNSA. CDR3 residues: CASSLERGREEQFF. CDR3 in DNA: TGTGCCAGCAGCTTAGAGAGGGGCCGGGAGGAGCAGTTCTTC.

The chain is built from TRBV7-9 and TRBJ2-1; 8 positions agree with TRBD2. Germline V gene lookup returns CDR1 SEHNR and CDR2 FQNEAQ (reference sequence). V gave up 4 bases and J gave up 2 bases; unmatched junction bases: 10. This CDR3 is 17 amino acids long. The CDR3 protein is CASSSQRGGLAYNEQFF. Here the CDR3 DNA reads TGTGCCAGCAGCTCGCAAAGGGGGGGACTAGCCTACAATGAGCAGTTCTTC.

This clonotype appeared a few times. The chain joins TRBV10-3 to TRBJ2-1, with D maybe TRBD2 (6 bases). V was pared by 9 bases and J by 8 bases, with 17 bases between. The CDR3 runs 13 residues. CDR1 ENHRY and CDR2 SYGVKD come from the germline V gene. CDR3 in DNA: TGTGCCATTAGCGGCCAGGAGGAAGATGAGCAGTTCTTC. Translating gives CAISGQEEDEQFF.

This chain uses TRBV30 with TRBJ1-2; D possibly corresponds to TRBD1 (5 bases). Germline CDR1 reads GTSNPN; CDR2 reads SVGIG (reference sequence). V lost 0 bases to trimming and J lost 0 bases, with 5 bases between them. The CDR3 length is 13 residues. CDR3 bases: TGTGCCTGGAGTGTAGGGGCTAACTATGGCTACACCTTC. This gives the protein CAWSVGANYGYTF. The whole variable domain, filled in from reference TRBV30 and TRBJ1-2, reads SQTIHQWPATLVQPVGSPLSLECTVEGTSNPNLYWYRQAAGRGLQLLFYSVGIGQISSEVPQNLSASRPQDRQFILSSKKLLLSDSGFYLCAWSVGANYGYTFGSGTRLTVV.

The V call is TRBV15, the J call TRBJ1-4; D unresolved. There are 16 residues in the CDR3. The V gene lost 4 bases and the J gene lost 0 bases, with 12 bases spanning the gap. Germline V gene lookup returns CDR1 LNHNV and CDR2 YYDKDF (reference sequence). The CDR3 DNA reads TGTGCCACCAGCAACTTAATGCGATCAACTAATGAAAAACTGTTTTTT. Translation gives CATSNLMRSTNEKLFF.

The chain couples TRBV27 to TRBJ2-2, with a tentative D call TRBD1 (6 bases). This CDR3 has 15 residues. V shed 3 bases and J shed 5 bases, with 13 bases lying between them. Germline loops: CDR1 MNHEY, CDR2 SMNVEV (reference sequence). CDR3 DNA: TGTGCCAGCAGTTTTGGGGGTCAGGGGACCGGGGAGCTGTTTTTT. Translated, it gives CASSFGGQGTGELFF.

This clonotype appeared a few times. The genes are TRBV28 and TRBJ2-3; perhaps TRBD1 as D (6 bases). V lost 2 bases and J lost 2, with 11 bases in between. Germline V gives CDR1 MDHEN, CDR2 SYDVKM. CDR3 length: 15 residues. The CDR3 coding sequence is TGTGCCAGCAGTTTAGGGGACACCAACACAGATACGCAGTATTTT. Translation gives CASSLGDTNTDTQYF.

The sample holds a few counts of this clonotype. This rearrangement joins TRBV10-3 to TRBJ1-2, with D hard to call. Looked up from germline, CDR1 is ENHRY and CDR2 is SYGVKD. V was pared by 10 bases and J by 6 bases, with 18 bases between. The CDR3 totals 13 residues. CDR3 sequence reads: CATARDAENGYTF. As DNA, the CDR3 is TGTGCCACCGCTAGAGACGCAGAGAATGGCTACACCTTC.

The chain employs TRBV30 and TRBJ1-2; unclear D gene. Germline assignment: CDR1 GTSNPN and CDR2 SVGIG (reference sequence). Between the trimmed V and J ends, which lost 3 bases and 4 bases, there was a span of 21 bases. The CDR3 spans 16 residues. The DNA for the CDR3 is TGTGCCTGGAGGCGTTACCTGGGCCTCTTTATCTATGGCTACACCTTC. This sequence encodes CAWRRYLGLFIYGYTF.

This clonotype was observed a handful of times. One end of the junction varies from germline; a read error may be responsible. This chain joins TRBV4-1 and TRBJ1-5, with 10 bases aligning to TRBD1. The CDR3 has 14 residues. Germline CDR1 MGHRA, CDR2 YSYEKL. The CDR3 nucleotides read TGTGCCAGCAGCCAAGACAGGGGGCATCAGCCCCAGCATTTT. It is translated as CASSQDRGHQPQHF.

The chain joins TRBV28 to TRBJ2-1, with 9 bases identical to TRBD1. Losses at the gene ends were 5 bases for V and 4 bases for J; bases not matched to a gene: 12. Per germline, CDR1 MDHEN and CDR2 SYDVKM. The CDR3 runs to 17 residues. Here the CDR3 DNA reads TGTGCCAGCAGTACCTTTGGGGGACAGGGTCGGTACAATGAGCAGTTCTTC. This sequence encodes CASSTFGGQGRYNEQFF.

This clonotype was counted between two and nine times. V gene TRBV20-1 combines with J gene TRBJ2-7; 10 bases are shared with TRBD2. V was clipped by 5 bases and J by 2 bases; unmatched bases: 9. The CDR3 sequence is 15 residues long. Per the germline V gene, CDR1 is DFQATT and CDR2 is SNEGSKA (reference sequence). This chain's CDR3 is CSARVAGGGAYEQYF. CDR3 in DNA: TGCAGTGCTCGAGTAGCGGGAGGTGGGGCCTACGAGCAGTACTTC.

This sequence joins TRBV7-9 and TRBJ1-6, with D maybe TRBD1 (5 bases). This CDR3 region has 15 residues. Germline CDR1 is SEHNR and CDR2 is FQNEAQ (reference sequence). V was cut by 1 base and J by 9 bases, with 13 bases left in between. This CDR3 is CASSLVAGSGSPLHF. The CDR3 DNA sequence: TGTGCCAGCAGCTTAGTGGCAGGGTCGGGTTCACCCCTCCACTTT.

The chain links TRBV6-2 or TRBV6-3 to TRBJ1-1; D ambiguous. CDR1 MNHEY and CDR2 SVGEGT come from the germline V gene. The V and J ends lost 2 bases and 0 bases respectively, with 10 bases between them. This CDR3 is built from 15 residues. The chain's CDR3 is CASSYLGTMNTEAFF. The CDR3 DNA reads as TGTGCCAGCAGTTACCTCGGCACCATGAACACTGAAGCTTTCTTT.

The CDR3 loop reads CASSSPSGVSTEAFF. In nucleotides, the CDR3 is TGTGCCAGCAGCTCTCCCTCAGGGGTTTCCACTGAAGCTTTCTTT. The chain links TRBV7-9 to TRBJ1-1, with D possibly matching TRBD1 (6 bases). Germline CDR1 SEHNR, CDR2 FQNEAQ (reference sequence). CDR3 size: 15 residues. Deletions cut 4 bases from V and 4 bases from J, with 16 bases between.

The chain carries TRBV29-1 and TRBJ1-2, with D unresolved. CDR3 length: 13 amino acids. V was cut by 5 bases and J by 2 bases, with 12 bases left in between. Germline CDR1 reads SQVTM; CDR2 reads ANQGSEA. The CDR3 reads CSVRPDSNYGYTF. For the CDR3, the DNA is TGCAGCGTTAGACCGGATTCAAACTATGGCTACACCTTC.

Only a few counts were recorded for this clonotype. J is TRBJ1-5 and V is TRBV20-1, with D maybe TRBD1 (5 bases). Germline CDR1 reads DFQATT; CDR2 reads SNEGSKA (reference sequence). The length of the CDR3 is 13 residues. The V end lost 5 bases, the J end lost 3 bases, and 11 bases lay between the germline ends. The CDR3 loop is CSASGTFNQPQHF. In nucleotides, the CDR3 is TGCAGTGCTTCCGGGACGTTCAATCAGCCCCAGCATTTT.

V gene TRBV5-5 combines with J gene TRBJ2-5; 13 nucleotides match TRBD2. CDR1 is SGHKS, CDR2 YYEKEE, per germline (reference sequence). The CDR3 has 15 residues. The trim removed 4 bases at V and 2 bases at J, leaving 2 bases unmatched. The CDR3 loop is CASSMGLAGQETQYF. The DNA for the CDR3 is TGTGCCAGCAGCATGGGACTAGCGGGACAAGAGACCCAGTACTTC.

This clonotype was observed a handful of times. The gene calls are TRBV9 and TRBJ1-2, with unresolved D. The length of the CDR3 is 14 residues. CDR1 and CDR2 (germline): SGDLS, YYNGEE. The V end lost 5 bases, the J end lost 0 bases, and 11 bases lay between the germline ends. The CDR3 protein is CASSGDGSNYGYTF. The CDR3, as DNA: TGTGCCAGCAGTGGGGATGGGTCTAACTATGGCTACACCTTC.

Only a few counts were recorded for this clonotype. V and J are TRBV28 and TRBJ1-2, with a weak D call TRBD1 (6 bases). Trimming removed 5 bases at V and 5 bases at J, with 15 bases between. This CDR3 has 14 residues. The germline V gene has CDR1 MDHEN and CDR2 SYDVKM. CDR3 nucleotide sequence: TGTGCCAGCAGTCAGAAAACAGGGTGGTATGGCTACACCTTC. Translation gives CASSQKTGWYGYTF.

V and J are TRBV20-1 and TRBJ2-7; TRBD2 agrees at 10 bases. The V segment lost 6 bases and the J segment 0 bases; nucleotides outside the gene matches: 2. The CDR3 is 13 amino acids. Germline-derived CDR1 and CDR2 are DFQATT and SNEGSKA (reference sequence). As DNA, the CDR3 is TGCAGTGCACTAGCGGGAAACTCCTACGAGCAGTACTTC. Translation: CSALAGNSYEQYF.

The gene calls are TRBV28 and TRBJ2-2; unclear D gene. The CDR3 consists of 12 residues. Trimming left V 6 bases short and J 4 bases short, with 6 bases between. From germline, CDR1 is MDHEN and CDR2 SYDVKM. The CDR3 protein is CASRVTTGELFF. The CDR3 nucleotides are TGTGCCAGCAGAGTTACCACCGGGGAGCTGTTTTTT.